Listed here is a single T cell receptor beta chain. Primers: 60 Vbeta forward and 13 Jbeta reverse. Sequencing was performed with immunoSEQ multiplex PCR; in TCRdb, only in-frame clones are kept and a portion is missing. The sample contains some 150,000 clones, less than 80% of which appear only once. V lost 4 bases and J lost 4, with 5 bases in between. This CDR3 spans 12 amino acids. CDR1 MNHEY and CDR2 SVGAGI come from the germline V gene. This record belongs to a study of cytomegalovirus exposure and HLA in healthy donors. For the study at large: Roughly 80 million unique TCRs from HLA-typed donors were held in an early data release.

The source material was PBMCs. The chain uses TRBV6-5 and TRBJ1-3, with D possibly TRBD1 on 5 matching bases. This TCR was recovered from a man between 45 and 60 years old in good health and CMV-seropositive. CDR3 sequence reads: CASSSGGNTIYF. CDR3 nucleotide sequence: TGTGCCAGCAGTTCAGGGGGAAACACCATATATTTT.